This is a list of T cell receptor beta chains from one sample in a study of OX40 agonist ivuxolimab in advanced cancers. Data came from immunoSEQ multiplex PCR; TCRdb stores just in-frame clones and leaves some out. Counted here are over 14,000 clones, about 90% occurring once; the ten biggest clones make up around 23%. Source: CD4+ or CD8+ T cells sorted from blood, taken in a trial of the OX40 agonist ivuxolimab. The receptors were gathered from an adult with an advanced solid tumor such as melanoma, head and neck, liver or kidney cancer. The CDR3 runs from the conserved cysteine through the conserved F or W. D genes are given only for firm matches. Clone size appears in some rows only: once, few, many, or a class for an expanded clone.

D	V	size	J	DNA	CDR3
-	TRBV7-6	-	TRBJ2-7	TGTGCCAGCAGCACGGGCTACGAGCAGTACTTC	CASSTGYEQYF
-	TRBV6-1	few	TRBJ2-7	TGTGCCAGCAGTCCGGCGGGGTTTCCCAACTACGAGCAGTACTTC	CASSPAGFPNYEQYF
-	TRBV9	few	TRBJ2-1	TGTGCCAGCAGCGCCAATCCGCGCGACCCGCCCCACCTCTCCCAGTTCTTC	CASSANPRDPPHLSQFF
-	TRBV5-6	-	TRBJ1-2	TGTGCCAGCAGCCCAACGGGGGCAGAGACGACCTATGGCTACACCTTC	CASSPTGAETTYGYTF
-	TRBV7-7	-	TRBJ1-1	TGTGCTAGCAGCTTAGGTGCAGGATACAAAAACACTGAAGCTTTCTTT	CASSLGAGYKNTEAFF
-	TRBV19	few	TRBJ2-2	TGTGCCAGTACCATCGTTGGATCGGGGACCGGGGAGCTGTTTTTT	CASTIVGSGTGELFF
-	TRBV27	-	TRBJ1-6	TGTGCCAGCAGTTTAATAGGATCCTATAATTCACCCCTCCACTTT	CASSLIGSYNSPLHF
-	TRBV19	-	TRBJ1-1	TGTGCCAGTAGTATAGATGAGGGATCCACTGAAGCTTTCTTT	CASSIDEGSTEAFF
-	TRBV7-8	-	TRBJ2-1	TGTGCCAGCAGCCCCGTTGGTGGGTCCTACAATGAGCAGTTCTTC	CASSPVGGSYNEQFF
-	TRBV27	-	TRBJ2-5	TGTGCCAGCAGCCTGGACCATCGTATGACCCAGTACTTC	CASSLDHRMTQYF
-	TRBV6-4	few	TRBJ2-1	TGTGCCAGCAGTGACTACCCGGGATTCCGGGTGGTTGAGCAGTTCTTC	CASSDYPGFRVVEQFF
TRBD1	TRBV11-2	-	TRBJ2-2	TGTGCCAGCAGCCAACGGACAGGGCCACACGCGAACACCGGGGAGCTGTTTTTT	CASSQRTGPHANTGELFF
TRBD2	TRBV28	-	TRBJ2-7	TGTGCCAGCAAACTAGCGGGGGAGTACGAGCAGTACTTC	CASKLAGEYEQYF
-	TRBV29-1	-	TRBJ1-2	TGCAGCGTTGGAGGGGACTTTGGCTACACCTTC	CSVGGDFGYTF
TRBD1	TRBV10-3	few	TRBJ2-5	TGTGCCATCAGTGAGTTATGGGCAGGGGGCGCGGTGGAGACCCAGTACTTC	CAISELWAGGAVETQYF
-	TRBV9	-	TRBJ2-3	TGTGCCAGCAGCTCCAGCGGCAGCACAGATACGCAGTATTTT	CASSSSGSTDTQYF
-	TRBV5-4	-	TRBJ1-1	TGTGCCAGCAGCTCGGGACACTACACTGAAGCTTTCTTT	CASSSGHYTEAFF
TRBD1	TRBV12-5	once	TRBJ2-7	TGTGCTAGTGGTTTCGGACAGGTAGATGTCTTC	CASGFGQVDVF
-	TRBV7-8	-	TRBJ2-7	TGTGCCAGCAGCTTAGTCGGAGGAGGGGTCTCCTACGAGCAGTACTTC	CASSLVGGGVSYEQYF
TRBD1	TRBV28	few	TRBJ2-2	TGTGCCAGCAGGACAGGGGCGTTGAACACCGGGGAGCTGTTTTTT	CASRTGALNTGELFF
-	TRBV6-5	-	TRBJ2-3	TGTGCCAGCAGTTACTCTGATGACTCTAGCACAGATACGCAGTATTTT	CASSYSDDSSTDTQYF
-	TRBV28	few	TRBJ1-2	TGTGCCAGCAGGCAGGGTTATGGCTACACCTTC	CASRQGYGYTF
TRBD1	TRBV11-1	once	TRBJ2-7	TGTGCCAGCAGCGGGACAGGGATCTACGAGCAGTACTTC	CASSGTGIYEQYF
TRBD2	TRBV27	-	TRBJ2-1	TGTGCCAGCAACCAACTCACTAGCGGGAGAAGTAATGAGCAGTTCTTC	CASNQLTSGRSNEQFF
TRBD1	TRBV5-6	-	TRBJ2-7	TGTGCCAGCAGCCCTCGGGACAGGGCAAGCGAGCAGTACTTC	CASSPRDRASEQYF
-	TRBV7-9	-	TRBJ2-5	TGTGCCAGCAGCTACCTCCAAGAGACCCAGTACTTC	CASSYLQETQYF
-	TRBV29-1	-	TRBJ2-3	TGCAGCGTCCTGGATGGGGTTAGCACAGATACGCAGTATTTT	CSVLDGVSTDTQYF
-	TRBV6-5	-	TRBJ1-3	TGTGCCAGCAGAGGCGGCTCTGGAAACACCATATATTTT	CASRGGSGNTIYF
-	TRBV27	-	TRBJ1-3	TGTGCCAGCAGTCCTGAAGCCGGGCCCCACTCTGGAAACACCATATATTTT	CASSPEAGPHSGNTIYF
-	TRBV7-2	-	TRBJ2-2	TGTGCCAGCAGCTTAGGAACGTACGCGAACACCGGGGAGCTGTTTTTT	CASSLGTYANTGELFF
TRBD1	TRBV6-6	-	TRBJ1-2	TGTGCCAGCAGCCCGGGACAGGGGGTCTATGGCTACACCTTC	CASSPGQGVYGYTF
-	TRBV6-5	-	TRBJ2-7	TGTGCCAGCAGTTACTCTCCTGGGCCCTACGAGCAGTACTTC	CASSYSPGPYEQYF
-	TRBV6-5	-	TRBJ1-2	TGTGCCAGCAGCCCGGGAGTTCCCAACTATGGCTACACCTTC	CASSPGVPNYGYTF
TRBD1	TRBV2	-	TRBJ2-7	TGTGCCAGCGAGGGGATCGACAGGGGCGAGCAGTACTTC	CASEGIDRGEQYF
-	TRBV27	-	TRBJ1-1	TGTGCCAGCAGTCCGCCAGGGGTGTTCACTGAAGCTTTCTTT	CASSPPGVFTEAFF
TRBD2	TRBV6-6	-	TRBJ2-7	TGTGCCAGCAGTAACCCGGGACTAGCGGGGGAGTACGAGCAGTACTTC	CASSNPGLAGEYEQYF
-	TRBV7-8	-	TRBJ2-5	TGTGCCAGCAGCTTAGATGGTGATTGTGACTTC	CASSLDGDCDF
-	TRBV28	-	TRBJ1-1	TGTGCCAGCAGTCAATTACAGGGAATGGACACTGAAGCTTTCTTT	CASSQLQGMDTEAFF
TRBD2	TRBV5-5	once	TRBJ2-3	TGTGCCAGCAGCCCCCCGGGGGGAAGCAGCACAGATACGCAGTATTTT	CASSPPGGSSTDTQYF
TRBD1	TRBV7-9	-	TRBJ1-1	TGTGCCAGCAGCACCCGGACAGGACTCACTGAAGCTTTCTTT	CASSTRTGLTEAFF
TRBD1	TRBV6-1	-	TRBJ2-1	TGTGCCAGCAGTGAGGGACAGGGGATCGATGAGCAGTTCTTC	CASSEGQGIDEQFF
TRBD2	TRBV6-8	-	TRBJ2-1	TGTGCCAGAGCGGGAGAGGGGACCCTCGATGTGTTCTTC	CARAGEGTLDVFF
-	TRBV6-5	-	TRBJ2-3	TGTGCCAGCAGCGACTTAGTGACAGATACGCAGTATTTT	CASSDLVTDTQYF
TRBD2	TRBV19	-	TRBJ2-7	TGTGCCAGTAGCCTAGCGGGAGGATACGAGCAGTACTTC	CASSLAGGYEQYF
-	TRBV7-9	-	TRBJ1-1	TGTGCAATTAGGACAGCTAACACTGAAGCTTTCTTT	CAIRTANTEAFF